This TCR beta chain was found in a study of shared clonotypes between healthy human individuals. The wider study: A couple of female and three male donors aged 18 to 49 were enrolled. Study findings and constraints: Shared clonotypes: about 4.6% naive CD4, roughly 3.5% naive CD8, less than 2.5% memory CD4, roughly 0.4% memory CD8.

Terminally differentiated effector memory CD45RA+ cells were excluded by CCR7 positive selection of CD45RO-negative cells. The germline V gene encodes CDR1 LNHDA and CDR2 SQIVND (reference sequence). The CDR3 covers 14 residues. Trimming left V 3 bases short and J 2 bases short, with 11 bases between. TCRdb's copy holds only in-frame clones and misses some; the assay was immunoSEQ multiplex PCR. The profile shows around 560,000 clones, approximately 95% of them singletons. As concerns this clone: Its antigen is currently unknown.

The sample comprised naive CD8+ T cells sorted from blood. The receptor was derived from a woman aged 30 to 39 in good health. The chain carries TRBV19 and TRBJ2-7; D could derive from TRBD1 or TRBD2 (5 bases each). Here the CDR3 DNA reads TGTGCCAGTAGTATTTTTTTGGGGGCCTACGAGCAGTACTTC. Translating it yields CASSIFLGAYEQYF.